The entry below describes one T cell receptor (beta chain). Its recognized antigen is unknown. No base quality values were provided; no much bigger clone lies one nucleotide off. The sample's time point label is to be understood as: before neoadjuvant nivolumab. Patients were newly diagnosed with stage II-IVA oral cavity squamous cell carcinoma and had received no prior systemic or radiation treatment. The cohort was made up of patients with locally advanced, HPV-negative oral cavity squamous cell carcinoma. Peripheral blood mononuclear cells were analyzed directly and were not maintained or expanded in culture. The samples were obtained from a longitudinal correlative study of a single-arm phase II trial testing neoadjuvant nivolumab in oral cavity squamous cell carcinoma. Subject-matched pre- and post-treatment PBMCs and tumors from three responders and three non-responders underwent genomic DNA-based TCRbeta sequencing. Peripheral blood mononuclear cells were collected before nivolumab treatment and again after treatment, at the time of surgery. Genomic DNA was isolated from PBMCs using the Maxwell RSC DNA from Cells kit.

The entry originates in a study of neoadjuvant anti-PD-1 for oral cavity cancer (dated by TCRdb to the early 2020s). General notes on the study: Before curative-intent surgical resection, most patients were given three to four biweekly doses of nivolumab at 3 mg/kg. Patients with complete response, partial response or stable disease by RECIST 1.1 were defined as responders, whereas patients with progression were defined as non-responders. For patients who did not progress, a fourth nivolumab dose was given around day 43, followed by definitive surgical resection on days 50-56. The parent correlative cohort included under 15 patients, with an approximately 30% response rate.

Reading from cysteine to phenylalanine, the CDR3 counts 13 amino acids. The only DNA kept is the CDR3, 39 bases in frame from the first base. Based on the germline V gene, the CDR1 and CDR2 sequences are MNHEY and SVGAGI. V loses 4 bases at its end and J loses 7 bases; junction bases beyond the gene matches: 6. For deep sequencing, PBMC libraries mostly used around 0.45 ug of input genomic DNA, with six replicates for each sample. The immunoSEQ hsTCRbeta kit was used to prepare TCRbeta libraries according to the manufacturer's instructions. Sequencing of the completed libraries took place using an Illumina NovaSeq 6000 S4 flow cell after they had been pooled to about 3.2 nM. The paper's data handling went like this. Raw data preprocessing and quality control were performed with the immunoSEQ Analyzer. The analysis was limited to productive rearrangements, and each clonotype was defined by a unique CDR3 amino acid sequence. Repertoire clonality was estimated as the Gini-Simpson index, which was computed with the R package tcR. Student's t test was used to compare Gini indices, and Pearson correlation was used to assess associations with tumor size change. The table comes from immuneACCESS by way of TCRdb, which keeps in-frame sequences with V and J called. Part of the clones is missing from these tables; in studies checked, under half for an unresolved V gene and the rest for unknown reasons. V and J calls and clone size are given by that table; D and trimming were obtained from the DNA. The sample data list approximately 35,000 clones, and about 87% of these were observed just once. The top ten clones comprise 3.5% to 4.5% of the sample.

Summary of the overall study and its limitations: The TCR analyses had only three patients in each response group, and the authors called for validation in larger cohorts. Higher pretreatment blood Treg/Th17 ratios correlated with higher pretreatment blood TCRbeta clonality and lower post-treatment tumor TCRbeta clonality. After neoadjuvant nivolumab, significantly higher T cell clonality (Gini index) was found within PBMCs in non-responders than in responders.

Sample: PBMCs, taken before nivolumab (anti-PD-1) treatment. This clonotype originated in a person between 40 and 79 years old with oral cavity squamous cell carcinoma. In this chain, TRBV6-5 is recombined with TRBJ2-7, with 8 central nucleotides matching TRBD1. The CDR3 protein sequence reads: CASSWTGSQEQYF. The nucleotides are TGTGCCAGCAGTTGGACAGGGAGTCAGGAGCAGTACTTC.